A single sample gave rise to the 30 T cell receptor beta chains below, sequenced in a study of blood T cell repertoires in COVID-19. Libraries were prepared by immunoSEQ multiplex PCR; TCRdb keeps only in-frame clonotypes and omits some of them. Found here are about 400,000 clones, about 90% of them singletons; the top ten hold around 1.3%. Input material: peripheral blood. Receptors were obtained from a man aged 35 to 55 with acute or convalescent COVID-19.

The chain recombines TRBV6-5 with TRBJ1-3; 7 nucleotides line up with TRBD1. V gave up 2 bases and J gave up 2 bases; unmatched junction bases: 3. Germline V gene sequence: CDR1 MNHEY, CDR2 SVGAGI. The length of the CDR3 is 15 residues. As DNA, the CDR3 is TGTGCCAGCAGTTACGAGGGGGCGACTGGAAACACCATATATTTT. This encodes CASSYEGATGNTIYF.

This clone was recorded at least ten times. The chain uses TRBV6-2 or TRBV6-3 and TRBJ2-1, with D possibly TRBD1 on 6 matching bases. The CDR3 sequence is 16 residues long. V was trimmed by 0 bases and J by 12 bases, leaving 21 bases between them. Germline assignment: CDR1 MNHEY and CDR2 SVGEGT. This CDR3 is CASSYSSRVAGVWQFF. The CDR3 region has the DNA TGTGCCAGCAGTTACTCGTCGAGGGTAGCAGGGGTTTGGCAGTTCTTC.

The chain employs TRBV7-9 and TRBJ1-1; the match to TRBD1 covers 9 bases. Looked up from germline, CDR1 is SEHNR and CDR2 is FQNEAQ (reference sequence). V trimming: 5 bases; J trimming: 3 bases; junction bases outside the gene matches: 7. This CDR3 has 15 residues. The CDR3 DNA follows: TGTGCCAGCAGCAAACGGACAGGGGAAGACACTGAAGCTTTCTTT. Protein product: CASSKRTGEDTEAFF.

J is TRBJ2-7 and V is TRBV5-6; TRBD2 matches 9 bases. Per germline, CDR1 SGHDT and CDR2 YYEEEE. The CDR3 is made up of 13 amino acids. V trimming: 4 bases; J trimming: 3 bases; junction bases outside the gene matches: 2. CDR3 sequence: CASSRSGGYEQYF. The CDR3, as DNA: TGTGCCAGCAGCCGTAGCGGGGGCTACGAGCAGTACTTC.

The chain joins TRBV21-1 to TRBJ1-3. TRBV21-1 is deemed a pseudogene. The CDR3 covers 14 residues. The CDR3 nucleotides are TGTGCCAGCAGGGGGGGAGCGGCTGGAAACACCATATATTTT. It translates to CASRGGAAGNTIYF.

DNA of the CDR3: TGTGCCAGCAGTGAACAAGTGAACACTGAAGCTTTCTTT. Residues: CASSEQVNTEAFF. The chain combines TRBV6-4 with TRBJ1-1; no firm D call. Germline V gene data show CDR1 as MRHNA and CDR2 as SNTAGT. The ends were cut back, 3 bases at V and 0 bases at J, with 5 bases in the middle. The CDR3 runs to 13 residues.

CDR3 in DNA: TGTGCCATCAGTGCGGAGCGGGGGGGCTACAATGAGCAGTTCTTC. Its protein is CAISAERGGYNEQFF. This sequence joins TRBV10-3 and TRBJ2-1; 10 bases align to TRBD2. Germline CDR1 ENHRY, CDR2 SYGVKD. V dropped 4 bases and J dropped 3; count of bases not matched to a gene: 3. This CDR3 region has 15 residues.

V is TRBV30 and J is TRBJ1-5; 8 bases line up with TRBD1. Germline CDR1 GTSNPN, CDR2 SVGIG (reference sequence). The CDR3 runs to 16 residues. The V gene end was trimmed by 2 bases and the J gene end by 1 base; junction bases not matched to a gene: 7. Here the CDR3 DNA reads TGTGCCTGGAGTCATAACAGGGGGTTAAGCAATCAGCCCCAGCATTTT. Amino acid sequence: CAWSHNRGLSNQPQHF.

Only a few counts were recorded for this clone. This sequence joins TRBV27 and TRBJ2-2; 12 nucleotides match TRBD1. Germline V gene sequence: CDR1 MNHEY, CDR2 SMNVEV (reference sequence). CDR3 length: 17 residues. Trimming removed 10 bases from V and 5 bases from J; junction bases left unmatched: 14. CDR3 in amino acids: CATTLEGTGGRTGELFF. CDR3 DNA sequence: TGTGCCACCACCTTGGAGGGGACAGGGGGCAGGACCGGGGAGCTGTTTTTT.

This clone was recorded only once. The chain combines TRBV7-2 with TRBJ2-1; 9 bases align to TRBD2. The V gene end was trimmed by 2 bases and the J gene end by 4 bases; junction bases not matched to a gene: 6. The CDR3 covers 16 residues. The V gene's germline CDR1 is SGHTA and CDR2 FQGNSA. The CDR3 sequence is CASSLSGLAGYNEQFF. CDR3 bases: TGTGCCAGCAGCTTAAGCGGCCTAGCGGGGTACAATGAGCAGTTCTTC.

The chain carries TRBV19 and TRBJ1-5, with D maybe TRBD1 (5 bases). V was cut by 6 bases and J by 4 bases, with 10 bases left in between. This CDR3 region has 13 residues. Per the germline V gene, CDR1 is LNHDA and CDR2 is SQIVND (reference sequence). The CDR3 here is CASSPAGNQPQHF. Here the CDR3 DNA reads TGTGCCAGTAGCCCTGCAGGGAATCAGCCCCAGCATTTT.

The CDR3 bases are TGTGCCAGCAGTCGACAGGGGGCTAACTATGGCTACACCTTC. This codes for CASSRQGANYGYTF. This sequence joins TRBV28 and TRBJ1-2, with 9 positions matching TRBD1. Losses at the gene ends were 5 bases for V and 0 bases for J; bases not matched to a gene: 1. Germline CDR1 is MDHEN and CDR2 is SYDVKM. The CDR3 has 14 residues.

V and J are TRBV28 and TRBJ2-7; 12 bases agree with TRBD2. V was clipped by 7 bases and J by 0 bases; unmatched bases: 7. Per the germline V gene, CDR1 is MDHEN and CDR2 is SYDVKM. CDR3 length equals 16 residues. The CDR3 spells CASTRLGLAGSYEQYF. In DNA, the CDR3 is TGTGCCAGCACCCGATTGGGACTAGCGGGCTCCTACGAGCAGTACTTC.

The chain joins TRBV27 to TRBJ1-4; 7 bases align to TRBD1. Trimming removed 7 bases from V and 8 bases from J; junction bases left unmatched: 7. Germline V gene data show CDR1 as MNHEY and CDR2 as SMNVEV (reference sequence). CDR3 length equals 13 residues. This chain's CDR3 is CASTQGVKEKLFF. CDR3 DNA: TGTGCCAGCACTCAGGGGGTTAAGGAAAAACTGTTTTTT.

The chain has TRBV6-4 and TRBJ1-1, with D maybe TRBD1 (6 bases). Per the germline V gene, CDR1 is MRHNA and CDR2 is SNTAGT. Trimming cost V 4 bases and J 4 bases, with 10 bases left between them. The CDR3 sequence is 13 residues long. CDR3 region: CASSVTTGTEAFF. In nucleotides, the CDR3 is TGTGCCAGCAGTGTCACGACAGGCACTGAAGCTTTCTTT.

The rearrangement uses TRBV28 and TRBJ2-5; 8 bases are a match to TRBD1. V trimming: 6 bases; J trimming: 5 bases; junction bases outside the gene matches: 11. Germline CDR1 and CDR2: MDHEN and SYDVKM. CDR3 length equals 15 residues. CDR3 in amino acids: CASSESSGGGETQYF. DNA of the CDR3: TGTGCCAGCAGCGAATCCTCAGGGGGCGGCGAGACCCAGTACTTC.

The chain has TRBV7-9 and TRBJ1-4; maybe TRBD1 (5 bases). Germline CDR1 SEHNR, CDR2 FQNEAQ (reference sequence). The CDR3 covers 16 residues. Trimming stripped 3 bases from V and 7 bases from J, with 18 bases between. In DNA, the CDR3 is TGTGCCAGCAGCTTTACCGGGGGGTCCGGGGGTGAAAAACTGTTTTTT. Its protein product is CASSFTGGSGGEKLFF.

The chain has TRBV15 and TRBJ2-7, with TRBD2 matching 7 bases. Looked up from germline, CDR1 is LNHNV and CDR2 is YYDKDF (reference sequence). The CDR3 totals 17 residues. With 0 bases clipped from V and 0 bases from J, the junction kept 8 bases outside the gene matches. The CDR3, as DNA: TGTGCCACCAGCAGAGATCTTGCGGGGGAGGGCTCCTACGAGCAGTACTTC. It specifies CATSRDLAGEGSYEQYF. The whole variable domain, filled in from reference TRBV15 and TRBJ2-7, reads DAMVIQNPRYQVTQFGKPVTLSCSQTLNHNVMYWYQQKSSQAPKLLFHYYDKDFNNEADTPDNFQSRRPNTSFCFLDIRSPGLGDTAMYLCATSRDLAGEGSYEQYFGPGTRLTVT.

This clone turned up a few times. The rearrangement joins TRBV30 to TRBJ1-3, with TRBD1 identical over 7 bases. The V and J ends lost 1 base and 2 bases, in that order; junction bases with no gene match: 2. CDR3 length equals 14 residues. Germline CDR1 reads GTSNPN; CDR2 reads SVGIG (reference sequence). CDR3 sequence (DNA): TGTGCCTGGAGTGCGACAGGGACTGGAAACACCATATATTTT. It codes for CAWSATGTGNTIYF. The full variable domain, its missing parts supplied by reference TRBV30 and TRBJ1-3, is SQTIHQWPATLVQPVGSPLSLECTVEGTSNPNLYWYRQAAGRGLQLLFYSVGIGQISSEVPQNLSASRPQDRQFILSSKKLLLSDSGFYLCAWSATGTGNTIYFGEGSWLTVV.

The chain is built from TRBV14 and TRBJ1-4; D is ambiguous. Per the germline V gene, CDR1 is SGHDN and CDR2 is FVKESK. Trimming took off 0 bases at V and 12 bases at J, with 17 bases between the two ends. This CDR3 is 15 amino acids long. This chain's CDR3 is CASSQDHKRVRELFF. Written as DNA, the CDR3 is TGTGCCAGCAGCCAAGATCATAAGCGCGTGAGGGAACTGTTTTTT.

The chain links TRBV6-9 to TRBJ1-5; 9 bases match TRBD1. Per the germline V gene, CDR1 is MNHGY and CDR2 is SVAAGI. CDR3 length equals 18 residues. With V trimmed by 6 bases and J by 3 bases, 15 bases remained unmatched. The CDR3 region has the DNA TGTGCCAGCAGGAATATTGCCGGGACAGGGTTTTTCAATCAGCCCCAGCATTTT. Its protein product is CASRNIAGTGFFNQPQHF.

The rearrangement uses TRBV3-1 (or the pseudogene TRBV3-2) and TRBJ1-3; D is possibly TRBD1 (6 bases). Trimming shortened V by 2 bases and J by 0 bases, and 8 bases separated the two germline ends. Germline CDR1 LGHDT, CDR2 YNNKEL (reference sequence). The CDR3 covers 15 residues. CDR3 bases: TGTGCCAGCAGCCAACGACAGGTCTCTGGAAACACCATATATTTT. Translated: CASSQRQVSGNTIYF.

CDR3 region: CASSPRRGGTNSPLHF. In DNA form, the CDR3 reads TGTGCCAGCAGCCCCCGTCGGGGGGGAACTAATTCACCCCTCCACTTT. V usage is TRBV7-8 and J usage is TRBJ1-6; tentatively, D is TRBD1 (5 bases). The CDR3 contains 16 residues. Germline values: CDR1 SGHVS, CDR2 FQNEAQ. V lost 5 bases, J lost 6 bases, and 17 bases lay in between. The full variable domain, with the rest looked up from reference TRBV7-8 and TRBJ1-6, is GAGVSQSPRYKVAKRGQDVALRCDPISGHVSLFWYQQALGQGPEFLTYFQNEAQLDKSGLPSDRFFAERPEGSVSTLKIQRTQQEDSAVYLCASSPRRGGTNSPLHFGNGTRLTVT.

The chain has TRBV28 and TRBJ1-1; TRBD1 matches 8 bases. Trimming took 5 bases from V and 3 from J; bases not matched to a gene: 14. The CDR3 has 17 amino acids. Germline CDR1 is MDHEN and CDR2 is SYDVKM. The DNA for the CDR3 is TGTGCCAGCAGTCGTTCTCTGGACAGACAGGGGCACACTGAAGCTTTCTTT. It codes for CASSRSLDRQGHTEAFF.

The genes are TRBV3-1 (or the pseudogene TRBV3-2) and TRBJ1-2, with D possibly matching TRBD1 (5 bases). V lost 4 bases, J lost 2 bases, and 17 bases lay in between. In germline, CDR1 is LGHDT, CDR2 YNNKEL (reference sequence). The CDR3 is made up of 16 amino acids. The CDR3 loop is CASSLAESGGNYGYTF. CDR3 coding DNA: TGTGCCAGCAGCCTAGCCGAATCGGGGGGAAACTATGGCTACACCTTC.

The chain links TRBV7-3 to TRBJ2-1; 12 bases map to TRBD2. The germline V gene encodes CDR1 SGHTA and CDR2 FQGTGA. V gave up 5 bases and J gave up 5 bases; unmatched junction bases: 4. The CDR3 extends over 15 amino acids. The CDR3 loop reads CASSLAGGFNNEQFF. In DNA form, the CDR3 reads TGTGCCAGCAGCCTAGCGGGAGGGTTTAACAATGAGCAGTTCTTC.

In DNA, the CDR3 is TGTGCCAGCAGTTACACAGGGGAAGCTAACTATGGCTACACCTTC. Its translation: CASSYTGEANYGYTF. The chain employs TRBV6-5 and TRBJ1-2; 7 bases match TRBD1. The CDR3 extends over 15 amino acids. Per germline, CDR1 MNHEY and CDR2 SVGAGI. V trimming: 2 bases; J trimming: 0 bases; junction bases outside the gene matches: 3.

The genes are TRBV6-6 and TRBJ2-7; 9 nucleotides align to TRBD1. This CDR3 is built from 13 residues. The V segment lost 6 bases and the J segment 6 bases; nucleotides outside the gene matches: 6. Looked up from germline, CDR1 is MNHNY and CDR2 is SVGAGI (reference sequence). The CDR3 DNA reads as TGTGCCAGCAGCATGGACAGGGGTCCCGAGCAGTACTTC. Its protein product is CASSMDRGPEQYF.

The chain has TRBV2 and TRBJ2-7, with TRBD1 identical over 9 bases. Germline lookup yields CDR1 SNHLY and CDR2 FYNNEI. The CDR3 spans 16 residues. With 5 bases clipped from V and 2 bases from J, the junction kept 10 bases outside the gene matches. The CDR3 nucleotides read TGTGCCAGCAGTCCCCCTGGACAGGGGATCGCCTACGAGCAGTACTTC. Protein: CASSPPGQGIAYEQYF.

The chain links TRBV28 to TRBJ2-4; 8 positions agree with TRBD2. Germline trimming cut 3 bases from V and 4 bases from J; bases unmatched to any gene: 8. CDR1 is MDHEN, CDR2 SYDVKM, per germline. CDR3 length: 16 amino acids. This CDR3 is CASSFVAGGMKNIQYF. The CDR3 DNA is TGTGCCAGCAGTTTCGTGGCGGGGGGCATGAAAAACATTCAGTACTTC. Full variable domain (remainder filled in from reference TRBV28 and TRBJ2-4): DVKVTQSSRYLVKRTGEKVFLECVQDMDHENMFWYRQDPGLGLRLIYFSYDVKMKEKGDIPEGYSVSREKKERFSLILESASTNQTSMYLCASSFVAGGMKNIQYFGAGTRLSVL.